These T cell receptor beta chains were read from a single sample in a study of spatial heterogeneity in lung cancer. TCRdb called the 5' RACE reads again in MiXCR, with one record for every CDR3 protein. The data contain about 50,000 distinct CDR3 sequences, about 7.6% of them singletons. The sample consisted of PBMCs, taken at surgery. All receptors derive from a female donor with early-stage non-small cell lung cancer. Each CDR3 is given with its conserved first and last residue. D genes are given only for firm matches. Size is stated for part of the rows, as once, few or many counts, or as a class when the clone is expanded.

clone_size,j_call,d_call,v_call,cdr3_nt,cdr3_aa
.,TRBJ1-6,TRBD1,TRBV5-6,TGTGCCAGCAGCTTTGGGACAGGGGATGCACCCCTCCACTTT,CASSFGTGDAPLHF
once,TRBJ2-3,.,TRBV5-1,TGCGCCAGCAGCTTAGCCCCGGGCACAGATACGCAGTATTTT,CASSLAPGTDTQYF
.,TRBJ1-1,TRBD1,TRBV5-1,TGCGCCAGCAGCTTAGACAGGGGAGGTACTGAAGCTTTCTTT,CASSLDRGGTEAFF
few,TRBJ2-1,.,TRBV29-1,TGCAGCGTTGTAGTAGTAACGGGGAATGAGCAGTTCTTC,CSVVVVTGNEQFF
many,TRBJ2-3,.,TRBV3-1,TGTGCCAGCAGCCAAGGCGACCCCAGAGGATGGGGAGCTACAGATACGCAGTATTTT,CASSQGDPRGWGATDTQYF
many,TRBJ1-2,TRBD1,TRBV12-3/TRBV12-4,TGTGCCAGCAGGACGGACAGGGATGCTGGCTACACCTTC,CASRTDRDAGYTF
many,TRBJ2-7,.,TRBV20-1,TGCAGTGCTCTCTCGGGGCAGGGGCGATACGAGCAGTACTTC,CSALSGQGRYEQYF
.,TRBJ2-5,.,TRBV4-1,TGCGCCAGCAGCCTGGAATCCTCCCATGGGTGGGAGACCCAGTACTTC,CASSLESSHGWETQYF
many,TRBJ1-1,.,TRBV7-9,TGTGCCACCAGGGCGATGAACACTGAAGCTTTCTTT,CATRAMNTEAFF
.,TRBJ2-5,TRBD1,TRBV7-9,TGTGCCAGCAGCTCCCGAGACAGGGGGCGGCACACCAGTCAAGAGACCCAGTACTTC,CASSSRDRGRHTSQETQYF
.,TRBJ2-2,.,TRBV12-3/TRBV12-4,TGTGCCAGCAGTTTAGGGCAGTCGGGCACCGGGGAGCTGTTTTTT,CASSLGQSGTGELFF
many,TRBJ1-4,TRBD1,TRBV28,TGTGCCAGCAGACTGCCGGGACAGGGTTTAACAACTAATGAAAAACTGTTTTTT,CASRLPGQGLTTNEKLFF
.,TRBJ2-1,TRBD1,TRBV18,TGTGCCAGCTCACCTCTGTGGAACAGGGGTGGAAATGAGCAGTTCTTC,CASSPLWNRGGNEQFF
few,TRBJ2-5,.,TRBV2,TGTGCCAGCAAGCCGGGCCAAGAGACCCAGTACTTC,CASKPGQETQYF
many,TRBJ1-1,TRBD1,TRBV5-1,TGCGCCAGCAGCTTAGAGACAGGGGCGAACACTGAAGCTTTCTTT,CASSLETGANTEAFF
.,TRBJ2-7,.,TRBV7-2,TGTGCCAGCAGCTACCACGGGTCCAGCTCCTACGAGCAGTACTTC,CASSYHGSSSYEQYF
few,TRBJ1-1,.,TRBV30,TGTGCCTGGACCGCGGGAGACACTGAAGCTTTCTTT,CAWTAGDTEAFF
many,TRBJ2-5,.,TRBV25-1,TGTGCCAGCAGTGTGGGAGAGACCCAGTACTTC,CASSVGETQYF